The 14 T cell receptor beta chains below were found in one sample sequenced in a study of beta chain features in type 1 diabetes. Isolated RNA was reverse transcribed in full, so expressed TCRB transcripts were sequenced. Repertoires were generated with immunoSEQ multiplex PCR, while TCRdb's copy carries only in-frame clones and drops some. The sample lists under 500,000 clones; about 32% were seen once. Sequenced sample: naive CD4+ T cells from blood. The origin of the receptors is a man younger than 35 in good health.

The chain employs TRBV2 and TRBJ2-1; D not certain. Germline values: CDR1 SNHLY, CDR2 FYNNEI. The CDR3 is 11 residues long. V was trimmed by 1 base and J by 7 bases, leaving 2 bases between them. In nucleotides, the CDR3 is TGTGCCAGCAGTGAAGGTAATGAGCAGTTCTTC. Its translation: CASSEGNEQFF.

In its sample, this clone was seen a few times. CDR3 sequence (DNA): TGTGCCATCAGCCCAGCGGGAGGGCCTCGTAATGAGCAGTTCTTC. Its translation: CAISPAGGPRNEQFF. The chain is built from TRBV10-3 and TRBJ2-1; 10 bases are a match to TRBD2. After removal of 6 bases from V and 7 bases from J, the junction contained 9 bases not matched to a gene. Germline V lookup: CDR1 ENHRY, CDR2 SYGVKD. The CDR3 spans 15 residues.

This clone was detected only a few times. The gene calls are TRBV4-1 and TRBJ2-5; D remains ambiguous. The V and J ends lost 1 base and 1 base respectively, with 4 bases between them. The CDR3 loop spans 13 amino acids. Germline V lookup: CDR1 MGHRA, CDR2 YSYEKL. The CDR3 here is CASSQVVQETQYF. CDR3 nucleotide sequence: TGCGCCAGCAGCCAAGTGGTCCAAGAGACCCAGTACTTC.

The sample holds a few counts of this clone. Other DNA sequences in this specimen translate into the identical CDR3. The chain combines TRBV30 with TRBJ1-5; unclear D gene. Trimming shortened V by 0 bases and J by 2 bases, and 5 bases separated the two germline ends. CDR1 and CDR2 (germline): GTSNPN, SVGIG (reference sequence). The CDR3 runs 13 residues. The CDR3 DNA sequence: TGTGCCTGGAGTGTAGTGGGCAATCAGCCCCAGCATTTT. Translated: CAWSVVGNQPQHF.

This clone was observed a handful of times. The rearrangement joins TRBV29-1 to TRBJ1-5; 8 bases align to TRBD1. CDR3 length: 13 residues. Germline V lookup: CDR1 SQVTM, CDR2 ANQGSEA. Trimming at V came to 6 bases and at J to 9 bases, leaving 10 bases not matched to a gene. The CDR3: CSVGQGLGGPQHF. In nucleotides, the CDR3 is TGCAGCGTCGGACAGGGATTAGGAGGGCCCCAGCATTTT.

This clone was counted only a few times. The chain carries TRBV6-5 and TRBJ2-3; D might be TRBD1 (5 bases). Germline V gene sequence: CDR1 MNHEY, CDR2 SVGAGI. The CDR3 extends over 12 amino acids. The V and J ends lost 4 bases and 6 bases respectively, with 8 bases between them. CDR3 DNA: TGTGCCAGCAGTTCCAGGGTGGATACGCAGTATTTT. Protein sequence: CASSSRVDTQYF.

This clone appeared a few times. The chain uses TRBV2 and TRBJ1-2; TRBD1 aligns across 7 bases. The CDR3 runs 12 residues. Looked up from germline, CDR1 is SNHLY and CDR2 is FYNNEI. The junction had 2 bases not matched to a gene; V was cut back by 8 bases and J by 2 bases. CDR3 coding DNA: TGTGCCAGCGGACAGGAGAACTATGGCTACACCTTC. As protein: CASGQENYGYTF.

As regards this clone: This same CDR3 is encoded by further DNA sequences in the sample. The chain recombines TRBV30 with TRBJ2-7; 11 bases match TRBD1. The CDR3 is 13 amino acids. CDR1 and CDR2 from the germline V gene are GTSNPN and SVGIG (reference sequence). Trimming took 3 bases from V and 5 from J; bases not matched to a gene: 3. This CDR3 is CAWSADRGHEQYF. Written as DNA, the CDR3 is TGTGCCTGGAGCGCGGACAGGGGGCACGAGCAGTACTTC.

The chain uses TRBV7-9 and TRBJ2-7; the match to TRBD2 covers 7 bases. This CDR3 region has 14 residues. The J segment lost 2 bases and the V segment lost 3 bases, leaving 4 bases of the junction unmatched. Germline-derived CDR1 and CDR2 are SEHNR and FQNEAQ (reference sequence). The CDR3 region is CASSFEAGAYEQYF. The CDR3, as DNA: TGTGCCAGCAGCTTTGAGGCGGGGGCCTACGAGCAGTACTTC.

The J gene is TRBJ1-5, the V gene TRBV7-2; D possibly corresponds to TRBD1 (5 bases). Germline V gene lookup returns CDR1 SGHTA and CDR2 FQGNSA. The CDR3 loop spans 15 amino acids. V was cut by 0 bases and J by 2 bases, with 8 bases left in between. CDR3 protein: CASSLAWGGNQPQHF. As DNA, the CDR3 is TGTGCCAGCAGCTTAGCGTGGGGGGGCAATCAGCCCCAGCATTTT.

This clone has just a few counts. V and J are TRBV6-6 and TRBJ2-3, with 8 bases aligning to TRBD2. The CDR3 consists of 14 residues. Per germline, CDR1 MNHNY and CDR2 SVGAGI (reference sequence). V shed 5 bases, J shed 4 bases, and the junction held 5 bases outside the gene matches. This chain's CDR3 is CASSSGSKPDTQYF. The CDR3 DNA reads TGTGCCAGCAGTAGCGGGAGTAAGCCAGATACGCAGTATTTT.

The genes are TRBV4-1 and TRBJ2-1, with a weak D call TRBD1 (6 bases). This CDR3 is built from 11 residues. V was cut by 4 bases and J by 10 bases, with 8 bases left in between. Germline V gene data show CDR1 as MGHRA and CDR2 as YSYEKL. CDR3 bases: TGCGCCAGCAGCCTCGACAGGGAGCAGTTCTTC. It encodes CASSLDREQFF.

This clone has more than one count but fewer than ten. The gene calls are TRBV7-9 and TRBJ2-3, with 12 nucleotides matching TRBD2. The CDR3 consists of 15 residues. Per the germline V gene, CDR1 is SEHNR and CDR2 is FQNEAQ (reference sequence). V shed 8 bases, J shed 2 bases, and the junction held 5 bases outside the gene matches. Here the CDR3 DNA reads TGTGCCAGCGGAAGGACTAGCGGGATCACAGATACGCAGTATTTT. Protein product: CASGRTSGITDTQYF.

Here the CDR3 reads CSAIPQETQYF. The CDR3 nucleotides read TGCAGTGCTATCCCCCAAGAGACCCAGTACTTC. The V gene is TRBV20-1, the J gene TRBJ2-5; D not certain. Trimming took off 4 bases at V and 1 base at J, with 4 bases between the two ends. From germline, CDR1 is DFQATT and CDR2 SNEGSKA (reference sequence). The CDR3 has 11 amino acids.